Listed here are 10 T cell receptor beta chains from one sample, sequenced in a study of cytomegalovirus exposure and HLA in healthy donors. The PCR had 60 Vbeta and 13 Jbeta primers. Sequencing was performed with immunoSEQ multiplex PCR; in TCRdb, only in-frame clones are kept and a portion is missing. The data show roughly 100,000 clones, roughly 80% seen once. Sample: PBMCs. These receptors were collected from a man over 45 in good health and CMV-seronegative.

In this sample, this clone turned up a few times. The rearrangement joins TRBV6-1 to TRBJ2-5; D remains unclear. The V end was cut by 7 bases, the J end by 4 bases, with 13 bases between. The length of the CDR3 is 13 residues. CDR1 is MNHNS and CDR2 is SASEGT in the germline V gene. CDR3 bases: TGTGCCAGCATCCCACATCCCTTAGAGACCCAGTACTTC. Translated, it gives CASIPHPLETQYF.

The chain is built from TRBV7-9 and TRBJ1-1; 8 bases are shared with TRBD1. The CDR3 totals 15 residues. Per the germline V gene, CDR1 is SEHNR and CDR2 is FQNEAQ (reference sequence). The J segment lost 4 bases and the V segment lost 6 bases, leaving 10 bases of the junction unmatched. CDR3 protein: CASRSLTGVGTEAFF. In DNA, the CDR3 is TGTGCCAGCAGATCTTTGACAGGGGTGGGCACTGAAGCTTTCTTT.

V gene TRBV4-3 combines with J gene TRBJ1-6, with 7 positions matching TRBD1. The CDR3 sequence is 15 residues long. V gave up 0 bases and J gave up 10 bases; unmatched junction bases: 6. The V gene's germline CDR1 is LGHNA and CDR2 YSLEER. CDR3 residues: CASSQDSGGWSPLHF. CDR3 DNA: TGCGCCAGCAGCCAAGACTCAGGGGGGTGGTCACCCCTCCACTTT.

A few counts support this clone. CDR3 coding DNA: TGTGCCAGCAGCACAGGAGGGGATGGCTACACCTTC. This sequence encodes CASSTGGDGYTF. This chain links TRBV28 with TRBJ1-2; TRBD1 is a possible D gene (5 bases). The CDR3 loop spans 12 amino acids. V lost 6 bases to trimming and J lost 6 bases, with 11 bases between them. Germline V lookup: CDR1 MDHEN, CDR2 SYDVKM.

The chain employs TRBV19 and TRBJ1-5; maybe TRBD1 (6 bases). The CDR3 length is 13 residues. V gave up 7 bases and J gave up 6 bases, with 13 bases separating them. The germline gives CDR1 LNHDA, CDR2 SQIVND (reference sequence). CDR3 loop: CASMQGSVQPQHF. In DNA, the CDR3 is TGTGCCAGTATGCAGGGGAGTGTTCAGCCCCAGCATTTT. The complete variable domain, with remaining parts taken from reference TRBV19 and TRBJ1-5, reads DGGITQSPKYLFRKEGQNVTLSCEQNLNHDAMYWYRQDPGQGLRLIYYSQIVNDFQKGDIAEGYSVSREKKESFPLTVTSAQKNPTAFYLCASMQGSVQPQHFGDGTRLSIL.

This chain connects TRBV7-2 to TRBJ2-7; D gene ambiguous. V was shortened by 7 bases and J by 0 bases, with 10 bases between the two germline ends. The CDR3 runs to 13 residues. Germline-derived CDR1 and CDR2 are SGHTA and FQGNSA. CDR3 loop: CASKSPNSYEQYF. CDR3 bases: TGTGCCAGCAAAAGCCCTAACTCCTACGAGCAGTACTTC.

The chain carries TRBV7-8 and TRBJ2-3; 11 nucleotides line up with TRBD2. CDR3 length equals 17 residues. The germline CDR1 and CDR2 sequences are SGHVS and FQNEAQ. Germline trimming cut 5 bases from V and 8 bases from J; bases unmatched to any gene: 15. CDR3 protein: CASSPRPCSGGACTQYF. In DNA, the CDR3 is TGTGCCAGCAGCCCAAGGCCCTGTAGCGGGGGGGCCTGTACGCAGTATTTT. Using reference TRBV7-8 and TRBJ2-3 for the parts outside the CDR3, the full variable domain is GAGVSQSPRYKVAKRGQDVALRCDPISGHVSLFWYQQALGQGPEFLTYFQNEAQLDKSGLPSDRFFAERPEGSVSTLKIQRTQQEDSAVYLCASSPRPCSGGACTQYFGPGTRLTVL.

V is TRBV27 and J is TRBJ1-1; 9 nucleotides line up with TRBD1. After removal of 5 bases from V and 9 bases from J, the junction contained 7 bases not matched to a gene. Germline lookup yields CDR1 MNHEY and CDR2 SMNVEV (reference sequence). This CDR3 comprises 13 residues. The CDR3 region is CASSPSGQGKAFF. DNA for the CDR3: TGTGCCAGCAGTCCGTCGGGACAGGGAAAAGCTTTCTTT.

The CDR3 bases are TGTGCCAGCAGTTTATCTTCCAAGAACACTGAAGCTTTCTTT. This encodes CASSLSSKNTEAFF. The V gene is TRBV27, the J gene TRBJ1-1; the D is unclear. The V gene lost 0 bases and the J gene lost 1 base, with 6 bases spanning the gap. The germline V gene has CDR1 MNHEY and CDR2 SMNVEV (reference sequence). The CDR3 loop spans 14 amino acids.

The chain couples TRBV29-1 to TRBJ1-2, with 8 positions matching TRBD1. The ends lost 6 bases at V and 3 bases at J; junction bases unmatched: 3. The CDR3 has 12 residues. Germline values: CDR1 SQVTM, CDR2 ANQGSEA. The CDR3 here is CSVGQGDYGYTF. CDR3 bases: TGCAGCGTCGGACAGGGAGACTATGGCTACACCTTC.